This T cell receptor (beta chain) originates from a study of cytomegalovirus exposure and HLA in healthy donors. Study-wide findings and caveats: According to a subsequent analysis, TCR clusters identified in the first cohort showed a tendency to co-occur across the 120 or so validation repertoires.

Notes on this clone: Its antigen is still unknown.

The CDR3 contains 16 residues. The ends were cut back, 5 bases at V and 4 bases at J, with 20 bases in the middle. In germline, CDR1 is SGHAT, CDR2 FQNNGV. Clones were read by immunoSEQ multiplex PCR, and TCRdb kept only the in-frame ones, dropping some. Here the sample spans around 180,000 clones, around 86% being singletons. This receptor was taken from a woman under 30 in good health and CMV-seronegative. The V and J genes are TRBV11-2 and TRBJ1-2; D is possibly TRBD1 (6 bases). Material: PBMCs. The CDR3 here is CASSPYHGGLGYGYTF. The CDR3 coding sequence is TGTGCCAGCAGCCCGTACCATGGGGGCCTGGGCTATGGCTACACCTTC.